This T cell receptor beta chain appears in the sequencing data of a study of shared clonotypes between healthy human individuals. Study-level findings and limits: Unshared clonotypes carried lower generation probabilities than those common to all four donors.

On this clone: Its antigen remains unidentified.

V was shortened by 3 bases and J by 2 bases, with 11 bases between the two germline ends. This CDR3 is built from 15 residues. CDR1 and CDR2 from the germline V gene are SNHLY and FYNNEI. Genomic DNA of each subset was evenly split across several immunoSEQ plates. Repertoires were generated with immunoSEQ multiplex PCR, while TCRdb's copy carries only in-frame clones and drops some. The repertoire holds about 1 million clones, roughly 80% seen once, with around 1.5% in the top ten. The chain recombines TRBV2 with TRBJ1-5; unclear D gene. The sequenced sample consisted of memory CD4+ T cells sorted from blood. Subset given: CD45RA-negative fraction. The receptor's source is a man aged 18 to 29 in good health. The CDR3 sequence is CASSDRGWGNQPQHF. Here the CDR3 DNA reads TGTGCCAGCAGTGACCGGGGATGGGGCAATCAGCCCCAGCATTTT.